This T cell receptor beta chain stems from a study of blood T cell repertoires in COVID-19. In the study overall: The United States, Italy and Spain provided the acute and convalescent COVID-19 samples. Nucleic acid was either cDNA or gDNA, and it came from T cells, B-cell-depleted T cells, or PBMCs.

Germline-derived CDR1 and CDR2 are MNHEY and SVGAGI. The length of the CDR3 is 14 residues. With V trimmed by 8 bases and J by 7 bases, 11 bases remained unmatched. This table comes from immunoSEQ multiplex PCR, and its TCRdb copy is limited to in-frame clones, with some not included. This table has over 30,000 clones, around 80% appearing once. This clone was counted a single time. This receptor was obtained from an elderly man with active or convalescent COVID-19. Source material: peripheral blood. The chain recombines TRBV6-5 with TRBJ1-2; TRBD1 aligns across 9 bases. CDR3 nucleotide sequence: TGTGCCAGCGGAGAACAGGGGGCAGCTAGTGGCTACACCTTC. It encodes CASGEQGAASGYTF.